These T cell receptor beta chains were read from a single sample in a study of cytomegalovirus exposure and HLA in healthy donors. Repertoires were generated with immunoSEQ multiplex PCR, while TCRdb's copy carries only in-frame clones and drops some. The listing contains 100,000 to 150,000 clones. Sequenced sample: PBMCs. Source of these receptors: a man aged 40-55 years in good health and CMV-seronegative. Each CDR3 is given with its conserved first and last residue. D genes are given only for firm matches.

j_call: TRBJ2-7
d_call: .
v_call: TRBV2
cdr3_length: 14
cdr3_aa: CARSNRELGYEQYF
cdr3_nt: TGTGCCAGATCAAACAGGGAGTTGGGCTACGAGCAGTACTTC

j_call: TRBJ1-2
d_call: .
v_call: TRBV28
cdr3_length: 12
cdr3_aa: CASSLAGYGYTF
cdr3_nt: TGTGCCAGCAGTTTAGCGGGCTATGGCTACACCTTC

j_call: TRBJ2-3
d_call: TRBD2
v_call: TRBV7-9
cdr3_length: 15
cdr3_aa: CASSLRLAGWNTQYF
cdr3_nt: TGTGCCAGCAGCTTGCGACTAGCGGGGTGGAATACGCAGTATTTT

j_call: TRBJ2-3
d_call: TRBD1
v_call: TRBV7-9
cdr3_length: 14
cdr3_aa: CASSLTGGTDTQYF
cdr3_nt: TGTGCCAGCAGCTTGACAGGGGGCACAGATACGCAGTATTTT

j_call: TRBJ1-2
d_call: .
v_call: TRBV2
cdr3_length: 13
cdr3_aa: CASSDQGSYGYTF
cdr3_nt: TGTGCCAGCAGTGATCAGGGTAGCTATGGCTACACCTTC

j_call: TRBJ1-1
d_call: .
v_call: TRBV10-3
cdr3_length: 14
cdr3_aa: CAISAEAYNTEAFF
cdr3_nt: TGTGCCATCAGTGCAGAGGCTTACAACACTGAAGCTTTCTTT

j_call: TRBJ1-4
d_call: TRBD1
v_call: TRBV30
cdr3_length: 13
cdr3_aa: CAWTRGNHEKLFF
cdr3_nt: TGTGCCTGGACCAGGGGGAATCATGAAAAACTGTTTTTT

j_call: TRBJ1-2
d_call: .
v_call: TRBV6-1
cdr3_length: 14
cdr3_aa: CASSEVGRNYGYTF
cdr3_nt: TGTGCCAGCAGTGAAGTGGGCAGGAACTATGGCTACACCTTC

j_call: TRBJ2-2
d_call: .
v_call: TRBV29-1
cdr3_length: 13
cdr3_aa: CSVEGDYTGELFF
cdr3_nt: TGCAGCGTTGAAGGGGACTACACCGGGGAGCTGTTTTTT

j_call: TRBJ1-5
d_call: .
v_call: TRBV7-2
cdr3_length: 14
cdr3_aa: CASSPQQYNQPQHF
cdr3_nt: TGTGCCAGCAGCCCCCAACAGTACAATCAGCCCCAGCATTTT

j_call: TRBJ2-3
d_call: .
v_call: TRBV5-8
cdr3_length: 17
cdr3_aa: CASSLGAGTPGTDTQYF
cdr3_nt: TGTGCCAGCAGCTTAGGCGCGGGGACCCCTGGCACAGATACGCAGTATTTT

j_call: TRBJ2-7
d_call: TRBD2
v_call: TRBV18
cdr3_length: 12
cdr3_aa: CASSLGLYEQYF
cdr3_nt: TGTGCCAGCTCACTGGGACTATACGAGCAGTACTTC

j_call: TRBJ2-1
d_call: .
v_call: TRBV5-8
cdr3_length: 15
cdr3_aa: CASSPGQSSYNEQFF
cdr3_nt: TGTGCCAGCAGCCCCGGACAGTCCTCCTACAATGAGCAGTTCTTC

j_call: TRBJ2-2
d_call: TRBD2
v_call: TRBV15
cdr3_length: 17
cdr3_aa: CATSRGGTSGGYGELFF
cdr3_nt: TGTGCCACCAGCAGAGGAGGGACTAGCGGGGGATACGGGGAGCTGTTTTTT

j_call: TRBJ2-1
d_call: TRBD1
v_call: TRBV4-1
cdr3_length: 16
cdr3_aa: CASSQVGRGLYNEQFF
cdr3_nt: TGCGCCAGCAGCCAAGTGGGCAGGGGGCTGTACAATGAGCAGTTCTTC

j_call: TRBJ1-3
d_call: TRBD1
v_call: TRBV28
cdr3_length: 17
cdr3_aa: CASSLGTGKPSGNTIYF
cdr3_nt: TGTGCCAGCAGCCTCGGGACAGGGAAACCCTCTGGAAACACCATATATTTT

j_call: TRBJ2-2
d_call: TRBD2
v_call: TRBV6-6
cdr3_length: 14
cdr3_aa: CASSYGRGSWELFF
cdr3_nt: TGTGCCAGCAGTTACGGGAGGGGATCCTGGGAGCTGTTTTTT

j_call: TRBJ2-1
d_call: TRBD1
v_call: TRBV5-1
cdr3_length: 14
cdr3_aa: CASSPGQGGNEQFF
cdr3_nt: TGCGCCAGCAGCCCAGGACAGGGTGGCAATGAGCAGTTCTTC

j_call: TRBJ2-1
d_call: .
v_call: TRBV4-2
cdr3_length: 13
cdr3_aa: CASSQGGADEQFF
cdr3_nt: TGTGCCAGCAGCCAAGGTGGGGCTGATGAGCAGTTCTTC

j_call: TRBJ2-7
d_call: TRBD1
v_call: TRBV7-6
cdr3_length: 15
cdr3_aa: CASSERTGASYEQYF
cdr3_nt: TGTGCCAGCAGCGAACGGACAGGGGCCTCCTACGAGCAGTACTTC

j_call: TRBJ1-3
d_call: .
v_call: TRBV21-1
cdr3_length: 16
cdr3_aa: CARERHDRTPGDTIYF
cdr3_nt: TGTGCCAGGGAACGACACGACAGGACCCCTGGTGACACCATATATTTT

j_call: TRBJ1-5
d_call: .
v_call: TRBV28
cdr3_length: 16
cdr3_aa: CASSLPRGLGNQPQHF
cdr3_nt: TGTGCCAGCAGTTTACCCAGGGGCTTGGGCAATCAGCCCCAGCATTTT

j_call: TRBJ2-5
d_call: .
v_call: TRBV5-1
cdr3_length: 14
cdr3_aa: CASSLVQEGETQYF
cdr3_nt: TGCGCCAGCAGCTTGGTTCAGGAGGGAGAGACCCAGTACTTC

j_call: TRBJ2-3
d_call: .
v_call: TRBV30
cdr3_length: 17
cdr3_aa: CAWSALLTHQPEDTQYF
cdr3_nt: TGTGCCTGGAGTGCTCTTTTGACACACCAGCCCGAAGATACGCAGTATTTT

j_call: TRBJ2-7
d_call: TRBD1
v_call: TRBV11-2
cdr3_length: 14
cdr3_aa: CASSWTGPSYEQYF
cdr3_nt: TGTGCCAGCAGCTGGACAGGGCCCTCCTACGAGCAGTACTTC

j_call: TRBJ2-1
d_call: TRBD2
v_call: TRBV6-1
cdr3_length: 15
cdr3_aa: CASRPSGLSYNEQFF
cdr3_nt: TGTGCCAGCAGACCTAGCGGGCTCTCCTACAATGAGCAGTTCTTC

j_call: TRBJ1-4
d_call: .
v_call: TRBV5-1
cdr3_length: 14
cdr3_aa: CASSLQGRDEKLFF
cdr3_nt: TGCGCCAGCAGCTTGCAGGGAAGGGATGAAAAACTGTTTTTT

j_call: TRBJ2-1
d_call: TRBD1
v_call: TRBV6-6
cdr3_length: 12
cdr3_aa: CASSGTVNEQFF
cdr3_nt: TGTGCCAGCAGTGGGACAGTCAATGAGCAGTTCTTC

j_call: TRBJ2-7
d_call: TRBD1
v_call: TRBV2
cdr3_length: 14
cdr3_aa: CASSKRTGGVEQYF
cdr3_nt: TGTGCCAGCAGTAAGCGGACAGGGGGAGTCGAGCAGTACTTC

j_call: TRBJ2-7
d_call: TRBD1
v_call: TRBV5-6
cdr3_length: 14
cdr3_aa: CASSRRDRGLEQYF
cdr3_nt: TGTGCCAGCAGCCGAAGGGACAGGGGGCTTGAGCAGTACTTC

j_call: TRBJ2-1
d_call: TRBD2
v_call: TRBV5-4
cdr3_length: 15
cdr3_aa: CASSSRLAGVGEQFF
cdr3_nt: TGTGCCAGCAGCTCCAGACTAGCGGGAGTGGGTGAGCAGTTCTTC

j_call: TRBJ2-2
d_call: .
v_call: TRBV19
cdr3_length: 14
cdr3_aa: CASSIRQNTGELFF
cdr3_nt: TGTGCCAGTAGTATTAGACAGAACACCGGGGAGCTGTTTTTT

j_call: TRBJ2-7
d_call: .
v_call: TRBV5-6
cdr3_length: 13
cdr3_aa: CASSGEGPFEQYF
cdr3_nt: TGTGCCAGCAGCGGAGAGGGTCCATTCGAGCAGTACTTC

j_call: TRBJ2-5
d_call: TRBD2
v_call: TRBV2
cdr3_length: 15
cdr3_aa: CANSGLGEEQETQYF
cdr3_nt: TGTGCCAACAGTGGACTAGGAGAGGAACAAGAGACCCAGTACTTC